This is a list of T cell receptor beta chains from one sample in a study of CD8 T cells in ankylosing spondylitis. TCRdb ran MiXCR on the 5' RACE reads and lists one entry per CDR3 protein. Among 150,000 to 250,000 distinct CDR3 sequences listed, roughly 12% were seen once. Sequences were obtained from blood, either unsorted or a sorted T cell fraction (not recorded which). The receptors derive from a male donor with ankylosing spondylitis or in good health (not recorded which). Both conserved end residues are part of each CDR3. The D gene is left open where the match is weak. Size is omitted from some rows. Given values are once, few, many or a class for expanded clones.

clone size | J gene | V gene | D gene | CDR3 DNA | CDR3 protein
NA | TRBJ2-2 | TRBV3-1 | NA | TGTGCCAGCAGCCAAGGGTGGAGGGAGACCGGGGAGCTGTTTTTT | CASSQGWRETGELFF
few | TRBJ1-1 | TRBV7-9 | NA | TGTGCCAGCAGCTTAGTTGGTGAATGGGGGCAGACTGAAGCTTTCTTT | CASSLVGEWGQTEAFF
NA | TRBJ2-1 | TRBV6-1 | TRBD2 | TGTGCCAGCAGTGTGCAACCTCCCTGGACTAGCGGGAGGGGGTCCTACAATGAGCAGTTCTTC | CASSVQPPWTSGRGSYNEQFF
NA | TRBJ2-3 | TRBV18 | NA | TGTGCCAGCTCCCCCCAGTGGGGACTCACGGATACGCAGTATTTT | CASSPQWGLTDTQYF
NA | TRBJ2-1 | TRBV10-3 | TRBD1 | TGTGCCACCTCCCCGGGACAGGGGTTTTACAATGAGCAGTTCTTC | CATSPGQGFYNEQFF
NA | TRBJ2-7 | TRBV20-1 | TRBD1 | TGCAGTGCAAGGACAGGGCATTACGAGCAGTACTTC | CSARTGHYEQYF
NA | TRBJ2-2 | TRBV7-9 | TRBD1 | TGTGCCAGCAGTTTATACAGGGGCGCCGGGGAGCTGTTTTTT | CASSLYRGAGELFF
many | TRBJ1-1 | TRBV11-2 | TRBD1 | TGTGCCAGCAGCGAAGGACAGGGCCCTGAAGCTTTCTTT | CASSEGQGPEAFF
NA | TRBJ2-3 | TRBV5-5 | NA | TGTGCCAGCAGCCGGGACGGCACAGATACGCAGTATTTT | CASSRDGTDTQYF
NA | TRBJ2-7 | TRBV7-6 | NA | TGTGCCAGCAGCTTACCAGGACGGGGCTACGAGCAGTACTTC | CASSLPGRGYEQYF
NA | TRBJ2-1 | TRBV7-9 | NA | TGTGCCAGCAGCCCACCGGTCCAGCGGGGACAAGGGGAGCAGTTCTTC | CASSPPVQRGQGEQFF
many | TRBJ1-1 | TRBV12-3/TRBV12-4 | NA | TGTGCCAGCAGTTTTGACACTGAAGCTTTCTTT | CASSFDTEAFF
many | TRBJ1-2 | TRBV14 | TRBD1 | TGTGCCAGCAGCCTTTCAACAGGGGAATATGGCTACACCTTC | CASSLSTGEYGYTF
NA | TRBJ2-1 | TRBV2 | NA | TGTGCCAGCAGTGAAGGACTGGGGGATCTCAATGAGCAGTTCTTC | CASSEGLGDLNEQFF
few | TRBJ2-2 | TRBV29-1 | TRBD2 | TGCAGCGTCACCTCCGGGACTACGAACACCGGGGAGCTGTTTTTT | CSVTSGTTNTGELFF
NA | TRBJ2-1 | TRBV9 | NA | TGTGCCAGCAGCGTAACTGAGCAGTTCTTC | CASSVTEQFF
few | TRBJ2-1 | TRBV11-2 | NA | TGTGCCAGCAGCGTCCAGACTCCCTCCAGCTCCTACAATGAGCAGTTCTTC | CASSVQTPSSSYNEQFF
NA | TRBJ2-3 | TRBV5-1 | NA | TGCGCCAGCAGCCCCGGCCAGGGAGCGATGGATACGCAGTATTTT | CASSPGQGAMDTQYF
NA | TRBJ1-4 | TRBV4-2 | NA | TGTGCCAGCAGCCAAGTAAGGGACGAAAAACTGTTTTTT | CASSQVRDEKLFF
NA | TRBJ2-1 | TRBV7-9 | NA | TGTGCCAGCAGCTTTTCTGAGACCAATGAGCAGTTCTTC | CASSFSETNEQFF
many | TRBJ1-1 | TRBV12-3/TRBV12-4 | NA | TGTGCCAGCAGCCCCCAGGGCACTGAAGCTTTCTTT | CASSPQGTEAFF
NA | TRBJ2-7 | TRBV2 | TRBD1 | TGTGCCAGCAGTGATAGGCAGGGGGTTACCTACGAGCAGTACTTC | CASSDRQGVTYEQYF
few | TRBJ2-7 | TRBV5-1 | TRBD1 | TGCGCCAGCAGCTGGTTCACAGGGGCGGTCATGGACGAGCAGTACTTC | CASSWFTGAVMDEQYF
NA | TRBJ2-7 | TRBV3-1 | NA | TGTGCCAGCAGCCATTTCCGGGATCCTGCTTACGAGCAGTACTTC | CASSHFRDPAYEQYF
many | TRBJ2-5 | TRBV6-2/TRBV6-3 | TRBD2 | TGTGCCAGCAGTCGGCTAGCGGACCATCTCGGGACCCAGTACTTC | CASSRLADHLGTQYF
few | TRBJ2-7 | TRBV2 | TRBD2 | TGTGCCAGCAGTGGGACTAGCGGGGACTCCTACGAGCAGTACTTC | CASSGTSGDSYEQYF
NA | TRBJ2-3 | TRBV9 | NA | TGTGCCAGCAGCGGCTCAGCCCGGGACACCTCTAGCACAGATACGCAGTATTTT | CASSGSARDTSSTDTQYF
NA | TRBJ2-2 | TRBV27 | TRBD2 | TGTGCCAGCAGTTTCCTCATTCTAGCGGGGACGGGGGAGCTGTTTTTT | CASSFLILAGTGELFF
NA | TRBJ2-3 | TRBV7-9 | NA | TGTGCCAGCAGCTTAGGGGAACCCCCGGGGCCCGATACGCAGTATTTT | CASSLGEPPGPDTQYF
few | TRBJ2-1 | TRBV24-1 | NA | TGTGCCACCAGTGACCCGGGTCTTGGCAATGAGCAGTTCTTC | CATSDPGLGNEQFF
few | TRBJ1-2 | TRBV15 | NA | TGTGCCACCAGCAGTAGGCAGGAGCAGAACTATGGCTACACCTTC | CATSSRQEQNYGYTF
few | TRBJ2-1 | TRBV6-5 | NA | TGTGCCAGCAGTTCCCCTCGGGACTCCATCAATGAGCAGTTCTTC | CASSSPRDSINEQFF
NA | TRBJ2-3 | TRBV15 | TRBD2 | TGTGCCACCAGCAGAGGGGACTACTCAGATACGCAGTATTTT | CATSRGDYSDTQYF
NA | TRBJ2-5 | TRBV28 | TRBD2 | TGTGCCAGCAGTACCCTCTTCGGACTAGCGGAACATACCGGGGAGACCCAGTACTTC | CASSTLFGLAEHTGETQYF